The rows below give T cell receptor beta chains drawn from one sample of a study of blood T cells in healthy people across ages. A single record per CDR3 protein comes from TCRdb applying MiXCR to the 5' RACE reads. The sample has 2 million or so distinct CDR3 sequences; just under 50% are singletons. The sample was blood. All receptors derive from a woman aged 40 to 50 in good health. The CDR3 runs from the conserved cysteine through the conserved F or W. Each record gives: V gene, J gene, D gene, clone size, CDR3 protein, CDR3 DNA. The D gene is left open where the match is weak. Where a row states a size, it is once, few, many or the class of an expanded clone; other rows omit it.

V gene: TRBV5-4; J gene: TRBJ2-5; D gene: TRBD1; clone size: .; CDR3 protein: CASSLIGRQGAQETQYF; CDR3 DNA: TGTGCCAGCAGCTTGATCGGGAGACAGGGGGCTCAAGAGACCCAGTACTTC
V gene: TRBV5-1; J gene: TRBJ2-5; D gene: .; clone size: once; CDR3 protein: CASRTQGQETQYF; CDR3 DNA: TGCGCCAGCAGAACGCAGGGACAAGAGACCCAGTACTTC
V gene: TRBV29-1; J gene: TRBJ2-5; D gene: TRBD2; clone size: .; CDR3 protein: CSVGTGEGQYF; CDR3 DNA: TGCAGCGTTGGAACGGGGGAGGGCCAGTACTTC
V gene: TRBV7-9; J gene: TRBJ2-3; D gene: TRBD1; clone size: .; CDR3 protein: CACSPDRGYADTQYF; CDR3 DNA: TGTGCCTGCAGCCCGGACAGGGGGTACGCAGATACGCAGTATTTT
V gene: TRBV4-2; J gene: TRBJ2-3; D gene: .; clone size: few; CDR3 protein: CASSQNSRTDTQYF; CDR3 DNA: TGTGCCAGCAGCCAGAACTCTCGCACAGATACGCAGTATTTT
V gene: TRBV28; J gene: TRBJ2-1; D gene: .; clone size: few; CDR3 protein: CASSPHWGDEQFF; CDR3 DNA: TGTGCCAGCAGTCCTCACTGGGGCGATGAGCAGTTCTTC
V gene: TRBV20-1; J gene: TRBJ2-6; D gene: .; clone size: few; CDR3 protein: CSASLNRGANVLTF; CDR3 DNA: TGCAGTGCTAGCTTAAACAGGGGGGCCAACGTCCTGACTTTC
V gene: TRBV7-2; J gene: TRBJ2-4; D gene: TRBD2; clone size: .; CDR3 protein: CASSLERGDLAKNVQYF; CDR3 DNA: TGTGCCAGCAGCTTAGAGCGGGGGGATCTAGCCAAAAACGTTCAGTACTTC
V gene: TRBV15; J gene: TRBJ2-1; D gene: TRBD2; clone size: .; CDR3 protein: CATSRPGGGTCNEQFF; CDR3 DNA: TGTGCCACCAGCAGACCCGGGGGGGGGACCTGCAATGAGCAGTTCTTC
V gene: TRBV28; J gene: TRBJ2-7; D gene: .; clone size: .; CDR3 protein: CASSSFGRSLSYEQYF; CDR3 DNA: TGTGCCAGCAGTTCCTTCGGCAGGTCCCTCTCCTACGAGCAGTACTTC
V gene: TRBV7-2; J gene: TRBJ2-1; D gene: TRBD1; clone size: .; CDR3 protein: CASSPNRGNEQFF; CDR3 DNA: TGCGCCAGCAGCCCTAACAGGGGTAATGAGCAGTTCTTC
V gene: TRBV2; J gene: TRBJ1-2; D gene: TRBD1; clone size: once; CDR3 protein: CAGRDRGLNYGYTF; CDR3 DNA: TGTGCCGGACGTGACAGGGGGCTCAACTATGGCTACACCTTC
V gene: TRBV15; J gene: TRBJ2-5; D gene: TRBD2; clone size: few; CDR3 protein: CATSRGGGLQETQYF; CDR3 DNA: TGTGCCACCAGCAGAGGCGGGGGGTTACAAGAGACCCAGTACTTC
V gene: TRBV28; J gene: TRBJ2-3; D gene: .; clone size: few; CDR3 protein: CASRFDVASTDTQYF; CDR3 DNA: TGTGCCAGCAGGTTTGATGTGGCTAGCACAGATACGCAGTATTTT
V gene: TRBV20-1; J gene: TRBJ2-7; D gene: TRBD2; clone size: few; CDR3 protein: CSARRLATSYEQYF; CDR3 DNA: TGCAGTGCTAGGAGACTAGCGACCTCCTACGAGCAGTACTTC
V gene: TRBV7-9; J gene: TRBJ2-5; D gene: .; clone size: .; CDR3 protein: CASSLVQEETQYF; CDR3 DNA: TGTGCCAGCAGCTTAGTCCAGGAAGAGACCCAGTACTTC
V gene: TRBV5-4; J gene: TRBJ2-7; D gene: .; clone size: .; CDR3 protein: CASSLEDGEQYF; CDR3 DNA: TGTGCCAGCAGCTTGGAAGATGGCGAGCAGTACTTC
V gene: TRBV14; J gene: TRBJ2-5; D gene: .; clone size: .; CDR3 protein: CASSQDQRATQYF; CDR3 DNA: TGTGCCAGCAGCCAAGATCAGCGGGCGACCCAGTACTTC
V gene: TRBV4-3; J gene: TRBJ1-4; D gene: .; clone size: .; CDR3 protein: CASSQAGLTEKLFF; CDR3 DNA: TGCGCCAGCAGCCAAGCTGGGCTGACAGAAAAACTGTTTTTT
V gene: TRBV5-1; J gene: TRBJ2-5; D gene: TRBD1; clone size: .; CDR3 protein: CASSPPDRGIQETQYF; CDR3 DNA: TGCGCCAGCAGCCCTCCGGACAGGGGGATCCAAGAGACCCAGTACTTC
V gene: TRBV7-2; J gene: TRBJ2-1; D gene: TRBD1; clone size: .; CDR3 protein: CASSLDPQGGYEQFF; CDR3 DNA: TGTGCCAGCAGCTTAGACCCACAGGGGGGCTATGAGCAGTTCTTC
V gene: TRBV7-3; J gene: TRBJ2-5; D gene: .; clone size: few; CDR3 protein: CASSAMGRPQETQYF; CDR3 DNA: TGTGCCAGCAGCGCCATGGGCAGGCCCCAGGAGACCCAGTACTTC
V gene: TRBV18; J gene: TRBJ2-7; D gene: .; clone size: .; CDR3 protein: CASSPHLAFEQYF; CDR3 DNA: TGTGCCAGCTCACCCCATCTGGCATTCGAGCAGTACTTC
V gene: TRBV5-1; J gene: TRBJ2-4; D gene: .; clone size: few; CDR3 protein: CASSDKGGDGKNIQYF; CDR3 DNA: TGCGCCAGCAGCGATAAGGGGGGGGACGGCAAAAACATTCAGTACTTC
V gene: TRBV5-1; J gene: TRBJ2-3; D gene: .; clone size: few; CDR3 protein: CASRTDSSGSTDTQYF; CDR3 DNA: TGCGCCAGCAGGACGGACTCGAGCGGGAGCACAGATACGCAGTATTTT
V gene: TRBV20-1; J gene: TRBJ2-5; D gene: TRBD2; clone size: .; CDR3 protein: CSAASGGQETQYF; CDR3 DNA: TGCAGTGCGGCTAGCGGAGGGCAAGAGACCCAGTACTTC
V gene: TRBV6-1; J gene: TRBJ2-4; D gene: TRBD1; clone size: .; CDR3 protein: CASSKGGDRGRIAKNIQYF; CDR3 DNA: TGTGCCAGCAGTAAGGGGGGGGACAGGGGGCGAATAGCCAAAAACATTCAGTACTTC
V gene: TRBV6-2/TRBV6-3; J gene: TRBJ2-1; D gene: .; clone size: few; CDR3 protein: CASSPRRLPGDEQFF; CDR3 DNA: TGTGCCAGCAGCCCCCGACGATTACCGGGCGATGAGCAGTTCTTC
V gene: TRBV5-1; J gene: TRBJ2-1; D gene: .; clone size: .; CDR3 protein: CASSPILGDNEQFF; CDR3 DNA: TGCGCCAGCAGCCCCATTCTGGGCGACAATGAGCAGTTCTTC
V gene: TRBV14; J gene: TRBJ2-5; D gene: .; clone size: .; CDR3 protein: CASGTFETQYF; CDR3 DNA: TGTGCCAGCGGGACATTCGAGACCCAGTACTTC
V gene: TRBV29-1; J gene: TRBJ1-5; D gene: .; clone size: .; CDR3 protein: CSVEDSQGGQPQHF; CDR3 DNA: TGCAGCGTTGAAGATAGCCAGGGAGGTCAGCCCCAGCATTTT
V gene: TRBV5-8; J gene: TRBJ1-1; D gene: .; clone size: .; CDR3 protein: CASSLGRTGEAFF; CDR3 DNA: TGTGCCAGCAGCTTGGGACGGACGGGCGAAGCTTTCTTT
V gene: TRBV20-1; J gene: TRBJ1-4; D gene: TRBD1; clone size: .; CDR3 protein: CSTYDRDEEKLFF; CDR3 DNA: TGCAGTACATATGACAGGGATGAGGAAAAACTGTTTTTT
V gene: TRBV20-1; J gene: TRBJ2-7; D gene: .; clone size: .; CDR3 protein: CSASPLVPLTYEQYF; CDR3 DNA: TGCAGTGCTAGCCCGCTAGTCCCCCTAACCTACGAGCAGTACTTC
V gene: TRBV18; J gene: TRBJ2-5; D gene: .; clone size: once; CDR3 protein: CATSPGRTETQYF; CDR3 DNA: TGTGCCACCTCACCGGGCAGGACGGAGACCCAGTACTTC
V gene: TRBV29-1; J gene: TRBJ2-1; D gene: .; clone size: .; CDR3 protein: CSVEWIGNEQFF; CDR3 DNA: TGCAGCGTTGAGTGGATCGGCAATGAGCAGTTCTTC
V gene: TRBV7-2; J gene: TRBJ2-3; D gene: .; clone size: .; CDR3 protein: CASRGPQRFDTDMQYF; CDR3 DNA: TGTGCCAGCAGGGGCCCCCAGCGGTTTGACACAGATATGCAGTATTTT
V gene: TRBV6-2/TRBV6-3; J gene: TRBJ2-7; D gene: .; clone size: .; CDR3 protein: CASMRTLAPYEQYF; CDR3 DNA: TGTGCCAGCATGAGGACCCTCGCCCCCTACGAGCAGTACTTC
V gene: TRBV9; J gene: TRBJ1-4; D gene: .; clone size: .; CDR3 protein: CASSVAGLLNEKLFF; CDR3 DNA: TGTGCCAGCAGCGTAGCCGGGCTACTTAATGAAAAACTGTTTTTT
V gene: TRBV20-1; J gene: TRBJ2-3; D gene: TRBD1; clone size: few; CDR3 protein: CSAPRTGSFTDTQYF; CDR3 DNA: TGCAGTGCGCCCCGGACAGGGTCGTTTACAGATACGCAGTATTTT
V gene: TRBV6-2/TRBV6-3; J gene: TRBJ2-1; D gene: .; clone size: once; CDR3 protein: CASSSTSGSYRYNEQFF; CDR3 DNA: TGTGCCAGCAGCTCTACCTCAGGGTCCTACCGGTACAATGAGCAGTTCTTC
V gene: TRBV18; J gene: TRBJ1-1; D gene: .; clone size: .; CDR3 protein: CASTVTGTSTEAFF; CDR3 DNA: TGTGCCAGCACCGTCACAGGGACCTCCACTGAAGCTTTCTTT
V gene: TRBV7-9; J gene: TRBJ1-5; D gene: .; clone size: few; CDR3 protein: CASSLHSGGSNQPQHF; CDR3 DNA: TGTGCCAGCAGCCTCCATTCGGGAGGCAGCAATCAGCCCCAGCATTTT
V gene: TRBV4-3; J gene: TRBJ1-1; D gene: .; clone size: few; CDR3 protein: CASSLHVVGNTEAFF; CDR3 DNA: TGCGCCAGCAGCCTCCACGTCGTCGGGAACACTGAAGCTTTCTTT
V gene: TRBV6-5; J gene: TRBJ2-7; D gene: TRBD1; clone size: .; CDR3 protein: CASSRTGLSYEQYF; CDR3 DNA: TGTGCCAGCAGCCGGACAGGGCTCTCCTACGAGCAGTACTTC
V gene: TRBV7-2; J gene: TRBJ2-1; D gene: .; clone size: .; CDR3 protein: CASSLMPTGRQETQFF; CDR3 DNA: TGTGCCAGCAGCTTAATGCCGACAGGAAGACAAGAGACCCAGTTCTTC
V gene: TRBV12-3/TRBV12-4; J gene: TRBJ2-5; D gene: TRBD1; clone size: few; CDR3 protein: CASSPDRAWQETQYF; CDR3 DNA: TGTGCCAGCAGTCCCGACAGGGCTTGGCAAGAGACCCAGTACTTC
V gene: TRBV4-3; J gene: TRBJ2-3; D gene: .; clone size: .; CDR3 protein: CASSLQAGQSTDTQYF; CDR3 DNA: TGCGCCAGCAGCCTCCAGGCGGGACAAAGCACAGATACGCAGTATTTT